Below, one T cell receptor beta chain is given with its context. Its antigen remains unidentified. The CDR3 length is 15 residues. V shed 4 bases and J shed 5 bases, with 16 bases lying between them. Germline CDR1 is PRHDT and CDR2 is FYEKMQ (reference sequence). The data derive from a study of shared clonotypes between healthy human individuals. Overall study context: Three plates each covered CD4 naive and memory; CD8 naive two, CD8 memory one. Study-wide results and caveats: Naive subsets typically showed greater estimated richness than memory subsets.

Authors' data handling: In the immunoSEQ data, sequences were junction-only and lacked quality scores, so filtering differed. The data were produced by immunoSEQ multiplex PCR, yet TCRdb's version contains in-frame clones alone and is incomplete. Clone size and V and J calls were adopted from that table, with D and trimming inferred from the DNA. In the table there are approximately 600,000 clones, 85% to 95% of which are singletons. CD45RO-negative, CCR7-positively selected cells formed the naive CD8 fraction, excluding terminally differentiated effector memory CD45RA+ cells. The donors were all Caucasian adults (living in Nashville, Tennessee).

The specimen sequenced was naive CD8+ T cells sorted from blood. The chain links TRBV13 to TRBJ2-3; TRBD2 is a possible D gene (6 bases). This TCR was recovered from a woman in her 30s in good health. CDR3 sequence (DNA): TGTGCCAGCAGCTCCCCTATCGACGGGGGAGATACGCAGTATTTT. Translating gives CASSSPIDGGDTQYF.